These 11 T cell receptor beta chains came from one sample sequenced in a study of blood T cells in healthy people across ages. A second about 6 to 12 cycle PCR used barcoded and J-beta primers. MiXCR, applied by TCRdb to the 5' RACE reads, yields one record per CDR3 protein. There are some 940,000 distinct CDR3 sequences in the sample; around 29% occur only once, and roughly 10% lies in the top ten. These data also featured in a second study, about T cells of mothers and their children.

Source material: blood. The receptors derive from a middle-aged woman in good health.

Comments on this clonotype: The junction shows a germline mismatch at one end, possibly a read error. The V and J genes are TRBV4-3 and TRBJ1-1, with 7 bases that match TRBD1. The V gene's germline CDR1 is LGHNA and CDR2 YSLEER. The CDR3 contains 14 residues. In DNA form, the CDR3 reads TGCGCCAGCAAAGTACAGGGACAGAACGCTGAAGCTTTCTTT. It specifies CASKVQGQNAEAFF.

This clonotype was seen a single time. The J gene is TRBJ2-5, the V gene TRBV27; D possibly corresponds to TRBD1 (6 bases). TRBJ2-7 matches the DNA end more closely, so the J call is doubtful. The CDR3 sequence is 14 residues long. Germline V lookup: CDR1 MNHEY, CDR2 SMNVEV (reference sequence). The CDR3 sequence is CASSFRRGFYEQYF. Written as DNA, the CDR3 is TGTGCCAGCAGTTTTAGAAGGGGGTTCTACGAGCAGTACTTC.

At least ten counts were recorded for this clonotype. V is TRBV20-1 and J is TRBJ2-6; D remains ambiguous. This CDR3 is 14 amino acids long. Germline CDR1 is DFQATT and CDR2 is SNEGSKA (reference sequence). V shed 2 bases and J shed 2 bases, with 7 bases lying between them. The CDR3 here is CSARNGAGANVLTF. The CDR3 DNA reads as TGCAGTGCTAGAAATGGGGCTGGGGCCAACGTCCTGACTTTC.

The chain combines TRBV28 with TRBJ2-5; 9 nucleotides line up with TRBD1. The J call is in doubt because the DNA end fits TRBJ2-7 better. CDR1 and CDR2 (germline): MDHEN, SYDVKM. This CDR3 region has 15 residues. The CDR3 sequence is CASSPLGQGKSEQYF. Written as DNA, the CDR3 is TGTGCCAGCAGTCCCCTCGGACAGGGGAAGAGCGAGCAGTACTTC.

The rearrangement joins TRBV18 to TRBJ1-4; perhaps TRBD1 as D (5 bases). CDR3 length: 14 amino acids. V lost 4 bases to trimming and J lost 8 bases, with 14 bases between them. Per germline, CDR1 KGHSH and CDR2 LQKENI. CDR3 sequence reads: CASSRDAGGEKLFF. CDR3 coding DNA: TGTGCCAGCTCACGGGACGCTGGAGGGGAAAAACTGTTTTTT.

This chain joins TRBV10-3 and TRBJ2-7; 8 positions agree with TRBD2. From germline, CDR1 is ENHRY and CDR2 SYGVKD. The ends lost 6 bases at V and 6 bases at J; junction bases unmatched: 13. CDR3 size: 15 residues. CDR3: CAIRASGRSLGEQYF. CDR3 sequence (DNA): TGTGCCATCAGGGCTAGCGGGCGGTCGCTGGGCGAGCAGTACTTC.

This clonotype was observed a handful of times. The rearrangement links TRBV28 to TRBJ1-1; possibly TRBD1 for D (6 bases). From germline, CDR1 is MDHEN and CDR2 SYDVKM. The CDR3 is made up of 11 amino acids. The V gene lost 10 bases and the J gene lost 6 bases, with 12 bases spanning the gap. CDR3 sequence reads: CAILGGAEAFF. The CDR3 DNA sequence: TGTGCCATCCTGGGGGGCGCTGAAGCTTTCTTT.

This clonotype was recorded many times. The J gene is TRBJ1-2, the V gene TRBV6-5, with 8 bases fitting TRBD1. J lost 8 bases, V lost 2 bases, and 1 base had no gene match. The V gene's germline CDR1 is MNHEY and CDR2 SVGAGI. The CDR3 sequence is 12 residues long. This CDR3 is CASSYRQGGYTF. The CDR3 DNA sequence: TGTGCCAGCAGTTACCGACAGGGGGGCTACACCTTC.

The table lists this clonotype with many counts. The J gene is TRBJ2-7, the V gene TRBV7-2; possibly TRBD1 or TRBD2 for D (5 bases each). This CDR3 is 16 amino acids long. Germline CDR1 and CDR2: SGHTA and FQGNSA. The V gene lost 2 bases and the J gene lost 8 bases, with 22 bases spanning the gap. The CDR3 nucleotides read TGTGCCAGCAGCTTACCGTACCCGGGACCAGCTATGAAGCAGTACTTC. It yields the protein CASSLPYPGPAMKQYF.

Notes on this clonotype: Relative to the germline gene, one junction end is altered; a read error may explain this. This sequence joins TRBV28 and TRBJ2-1, with TRBD2 matching 11 bases. CDR1 is MDHEN and CDR2 is SYDVKM in the germline V gene. This CDR3 is built from 17 residues. The CDR3 protein is CASRTGTGTSGWNGQFF. The CDR3 DNA reads TGTGCCAGCAGAACTGGTACCGGGACTAGCGGCTGGAATGGGCAGTTCTTC.

The V and J genes are TRBV6-6 and TRBJ1-2; D gene unclear. The CDR3 is 12 residues long. The V and J ends lost 6 bases and 6 bases respectively, with 11 bases between them. The V gene's germline CDR1 is MNHNY and CDR2 SVGAGI (reference sequence). The CDR3 spells CASSDTANGYTF. CDR3 bases: TGTGCCAGCAGCGACACGGCGAATGGCTACACCTTC.